This T cell receptor beta chain was recorded in a study of OX40 agonist ivuxolimab in advanced cancers. Study context: Males comprised 75% to 90% of the group, whose mean age was approximately 60 years (range about 20 to 90). Study observations and caveats: What antigens the expanded peripheral T cells recognized was never established. There was clonal expansion of CD4+ and CD8+ blood T cells by week 6 at 0.1 to 3.0 mg/kg.

The table came from immunoSEQ multiplex PCR; TCRdb's copy has only in-frame clones and leaves some out. The sample has 100,000 to 110,000 clones, around 91% seen once. Remarks on this clone: Its antigen is undetermined.

Enrollment shut out patients with autoimmune disease history or systemic immunosuppression. The CDR3 is made up of 14 amino acids. The germline CDR1 and CDR2 sequences are ENHRY and SYGVKD. V gave up 4 bases and J gave up 7 bases; unmatched junction bases: 3. The origin of this receptor is an adult with an advanced solid tumor such as melanoma, head and neck, liver or kidney cancer. The V gene is TRBV10-3, the J gene TRBJ2-3, with 12 bases identical to TRBD2. Material: CD4+ or CD8+ T cells sorted from blood, obtained in a trial of the OX40 agonist ivuxolimab. Here the CDR3 reads CAISALAGGNTQYF. As DNA, the CDR3 is TGTGCCATCAGTGCCCTAGCGGGGGGGAATACGCAGTATTTT.